The rows below give T cell receptor beta chains drawn from one sample of a study of cytomegalovirus exposure and HLA in healthy donors. TCRdb keeps only in-frame clones here, not all; method: immunoSEQ multiplex PCR. Of 150,000 or so clones listed, 65% to 85% are singletons. Input material: PBMCs. The origin of the receptors is a young woman in good health and CMV-seronegative. The CDR3 runs from the conserved cysteine through the conserved F or W. A D gene is named only where the DNA matches it firmly. Some rows mark clone size as missing; the rest say once, few, many or name a class of expanded clone.

v_gene: TRBV6-5; abundance: NA; j_gene: TRBJ1-2; d_gene: TRBD1; CDR3nt: TGTGCCAGCAGTTACCGGGACAGGAACTATGGCTACACCTTC; CDR3aa: CASSYRDRNYGYTF
v_gene: TRBV11-1; abundance: NA; j_gene: TRBJ2-5; d_gene: NA; CDR3nt: TGTGCCAGCAGCTTAAGGCAGGGTCAATTGAGAGAGACCCAGTACTTC; CDR3aa: CASSLRQGQLRETQYF
v_gene: TRBV28; abundance: NA; j_gene: TRBJ1-3; d_gene: NA; CDR3nt: TGTGCCAGCATGCGGAGCTCTGGAAACACCATATATTTT; CDR3aa: CASMRSSGNTIYF
v_gene: TRBV4-3; abundance: NA; j_gene: TRBJ2-2; d_gene: TRBD2; CDR3nt: TGCGCCAGCAGCCCAGGGGTAGCGGGATTCACCGGGGAGCTGTTTTTT; CDR3aa: CASSPGVAGFTGELFF
v_gene: TRBV19; abundance: NA; j_gene: TRBJ1-1; d_gene: TRBD1; CDR3nt: TGTGCCAGTGTTGACAGGGCTGTGAACACTGAAGCTTTCTTT; CDR3aa: CASVDRAVNTEAFF
v_gene: TRBV10-3; abundance: NA; j_gene: TRBJ2-3; d_gene: TRBD2; CDR3nt: TGTGCCACAAATAGCGGGAGTGTCACAGATACGCAGTATTTT; CDR3aa: CATNSGSVTDTQYF
v_gene: TRBV2; abundance: NA; j_gene: TRBJ1-1; d_gene: TRBD1; CDR3nt: TGTGCCAGCAGAGAACAGACAGGGGGCTTCGCTGAAGCTTTCTTT; CDR3aa: CASREQTGGFAEAFF
v_gene: TRBV30; abundance: NA; j_gene: TRBJ2-2; d_gene: NA; CDR3nt: TGTGCCTGGACCCGGGGATACTTGGGAACCGGGGAGCTGTTTTTT; CDR3aa: CAWTRGYLGTGELFF
v_gene: TRBV2; abundance: NA; j_gene: TRBJ1-2; d_gene: TRBD1; CDR3nt: TGTGCCACCCGGAGGGACAGATTTAACTATGGCTACACCTTC; CDR3aa: CATRRDRFNYGYTF
v_gene: TRBV10-3; abundance: NA; j_gene: TRBJ1-1; d_gene: NA; CDR3nt: TGTGCCATCAGTGATTCCAGGGGCGGGTACACTGAAGCTTTCTTT; CDR3aa: CAISDSRGGYTEAFF
v_gene: TRBV9; abundance: NA; j_gene: TRBJ2-1; d_gene: TRBD2; CDR3nt: TGTGCCAGCAGCGTAGTGAGTAGCGGGGTTTTGAATGAGCAGTTCTTC; CDR3aa: CASSVVSSGVLNEQFF
v_gene: TRBV11-2; abundance: NA; j_gene: TRBJ2-3; d_gene: TRBD2; CDR3nt: TGTGCCAGCAGCCGAAGGGGACTAGAGGAAGATACGCAGTATTTT; CDR3aa: CASSRRGLEEDTQYF
v_gene: TRBV7-9; abundance: NA; j_gene: TRBJ2-3; d_gene: TRBD2; CDR3nt: TGTGCCAGCAGCTTAGGTAGCGGGACGACAGATACGCAGTATTTT; CDR3aa: CASSLGSGTTDTQYF
v_gene: TRBV4-2; abundance: NA; j_gene: TRBJ1-4; d_gene: NA; CDR3nt: TGTGCCAGCAGCCAAGACCCCAAGAGAAATGAAAAACTGTTTTTT; CDR3aa: CASSQDPKRNEKLFF
v_gene: TRBV7-9; abundance: NA; j_gene: TRBJ1-4; d_gene: NA; CDR3nt: TGTGCCAGCAGCTTGGGGCAGACTAATGAAAAACTGTTTTTT; CDR3aa: CASSLGQTNEKLFF
v_gene: TRBV5-1; abundance: NA; j_gene: TRBJ2-7; d_gene: TRBD2; CDR3nt: TGCGCCAGCAGCGCGGGAGCCCGAGGGTACGAGCAGTACTTC; CDR3aa: CASSAGARGYEQYF
v_gene: TRBV28; abundance: NA; j_gene: TRBJ1-2; d_gene: NA; CDR3nt: TGTGCCAGCAGGAGAACAGGGAACTATGGCTACACCTTC; CDR3aa: CASRRTGNYGYTF
v_gene: TRBV14; abundance: few; j_gene: TRBJ1-1; d_gene: TRBD1; CDR3nt: TGTGCCAGCAGCCAACAAACGGGACAGTTAAACACTGAAGCTTTCTTT; CDR3aa: CASSQQTGQLNTEAFF
v_gene: TRBV6-6; abundance: NA; j_gene: TRBJ2-1; d_gene: TRBD1; CDR3nt: TGTGCCAGCAGCACAGGGGATTACGAGCAGTTCTTC; CDR3aa: CASSTGDYEQFF
v_gene: TRBV7-9; abundance: few; j_gene: TRBJ2-1; d_gene: TRBD2; CDR3nt: TGTGCCAGCAGCTTAAAGACTAGCGGACCCTACAATGAGCAGTTCTTC; CDR3aa: CASSLKTSGPYNEQFF
v_gene: TRBV5-5; abundance: NA; j_gene: TRBJ2-5; d_gene: NA; CDR3nt: TGTGCCAGCAGTTCGTTTGGGGCAGAAGAGACCCAGTACTTC; CDR3aa: CASSSFGAEETQYF
v_gene: TRBV21-1; abundance: NA; j_gene: TRBJ2-6; d_gene: NA; CDR3nt: TGTGCCAGCAGCAAAGATCTCGGGACAGTGGAGGACTCTGGGGCCAACGTCCTGACTTTC; CDR3aa: CASSKDLGTVEDSGANVLTF
v_gene: TRBV27; abundance: NA; j_gene: TRBJ2-3; d_gene: TRBD2; CDR3nt: TGTGCCAGCAGTTTACTCGGGACTAGCGGGAGAGGGAGAACAGATACGCAGTATTTT; CDR3aa: CASSLLGTSGRGRTDTQYF
v_gene: TRBV5-5; abundance: NA; j_gene: TRBJ1-2; d_gene: NA; CDR3nt: TGTGCCGGACATAAAAGGAGCTACACCTTC; CDR3aa: CAGHKRSYTF
v_gene: TRBV15; abundance: NA; j_gene: TRBJ2-3; d_gene: NA; CDR3nt: TGTGCCACCAGCGTGGACAGTAGCACAGATACGCAGTATTTT; CDR3aa: CATSVDSSTDTQYF